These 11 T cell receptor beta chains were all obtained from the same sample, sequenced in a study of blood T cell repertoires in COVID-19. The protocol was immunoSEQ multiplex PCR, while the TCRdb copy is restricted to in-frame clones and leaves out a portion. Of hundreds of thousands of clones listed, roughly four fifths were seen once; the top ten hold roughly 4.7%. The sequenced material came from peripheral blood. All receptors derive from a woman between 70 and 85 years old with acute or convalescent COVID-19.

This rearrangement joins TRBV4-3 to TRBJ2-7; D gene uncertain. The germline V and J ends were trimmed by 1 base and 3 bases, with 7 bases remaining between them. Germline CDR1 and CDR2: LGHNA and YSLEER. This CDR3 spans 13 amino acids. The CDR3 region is CASSQVVYYEQYF. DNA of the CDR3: TGCGCCAGCAGCCAAGTCGTATACTACGAGCAGTACTTC.

The CDR3 reads CASSAPAGAKETQYF. The CDR3 DNA follows: TGTGCCAGCAGTGCCCCGGCAGGGGCTAAAGAGACCCAGTACTTC. The chain couples TRBV28 to TRBJ2-5; tentatively, D is TRBD1 (6 bases). Trimming left V 5 bases short and J 3 bases short, with 16 bases between. Per germline, CDR1 MDHEN and CDR2 SYDVKM. The CDR3 length is 15 residues.

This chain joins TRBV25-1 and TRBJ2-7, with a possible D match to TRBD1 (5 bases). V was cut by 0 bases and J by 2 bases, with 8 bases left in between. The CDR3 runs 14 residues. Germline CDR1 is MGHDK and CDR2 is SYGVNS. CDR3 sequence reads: CASSEYRDPYEQYF. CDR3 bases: TGTGCCAGCAGTGAATACAGGGATCCCTACGAGCAGTACTTC.

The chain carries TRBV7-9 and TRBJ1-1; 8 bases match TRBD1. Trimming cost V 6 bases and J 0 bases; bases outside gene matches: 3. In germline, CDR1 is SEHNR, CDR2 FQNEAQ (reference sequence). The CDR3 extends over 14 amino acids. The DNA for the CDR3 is TGTGCCAGCAGTCCGACAGGGGTGAACACTGAAGCTTTCTTT. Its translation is CASSPTGVNTEAFF.

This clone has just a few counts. The CDR3 region is CASSLDTDSLNQPQHF. CDR3 coding DNA: TGTGCCAGCAGCTTAGACACAGATTCCCTTAATCAGCCCCAGCATTTT. The V gene is TRBV7-6, the J gene TRBJ1-5; D gene uncertain. CDR1 and CDR2 (germline): SGHVS, FNYEAQ. Trimming took off 1 base at V and 4 bases at J, with 14 bases between the two ends. This CDR3 is 16 amino acids long.

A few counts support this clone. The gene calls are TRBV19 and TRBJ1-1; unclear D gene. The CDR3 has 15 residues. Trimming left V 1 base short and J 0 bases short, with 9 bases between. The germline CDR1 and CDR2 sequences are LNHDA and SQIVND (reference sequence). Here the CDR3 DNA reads TGTGCCAGTAGTATAGTGAACAGTTTGAACACTGAAGCTTTCTTT. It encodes CASSIVNSLNTEAFF.

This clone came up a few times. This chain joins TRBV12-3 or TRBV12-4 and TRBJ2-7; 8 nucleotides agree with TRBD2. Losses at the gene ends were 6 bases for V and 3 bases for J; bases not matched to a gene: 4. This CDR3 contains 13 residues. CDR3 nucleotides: TGTGCCAGCAGGATAGCGGGGCTCTACGAGCAGTACTTC. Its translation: CASRIAGLYEQYF.

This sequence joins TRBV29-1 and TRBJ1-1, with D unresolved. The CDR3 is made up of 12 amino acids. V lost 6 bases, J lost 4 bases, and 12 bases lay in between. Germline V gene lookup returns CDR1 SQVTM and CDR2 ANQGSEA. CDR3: CSVASSGTEAFF. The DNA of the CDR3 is TGCAGCGTGGCGAGTTCGGGCACTGAAGCTTTCTTT.

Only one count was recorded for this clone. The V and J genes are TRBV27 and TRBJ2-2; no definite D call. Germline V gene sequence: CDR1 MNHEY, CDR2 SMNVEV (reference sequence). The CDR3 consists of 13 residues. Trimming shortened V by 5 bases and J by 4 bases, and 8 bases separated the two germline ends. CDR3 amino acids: CASSPHSTGELFF. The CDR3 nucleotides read TGTGCCAGCAGTCCCCACAGCACCGGGGAGCTGTTTTTT.

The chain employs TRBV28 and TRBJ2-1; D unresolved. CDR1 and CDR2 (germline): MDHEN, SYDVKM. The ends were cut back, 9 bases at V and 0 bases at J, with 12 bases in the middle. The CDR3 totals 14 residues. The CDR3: CASSPGSSYNEQFF. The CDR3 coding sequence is TGTGCCAGTTCCCCGGGTAGCTCCTACAATGAGCAGTTCTTC.

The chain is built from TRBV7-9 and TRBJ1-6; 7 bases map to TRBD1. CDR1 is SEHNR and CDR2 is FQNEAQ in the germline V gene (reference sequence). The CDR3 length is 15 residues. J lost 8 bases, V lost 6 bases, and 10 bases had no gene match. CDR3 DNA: TGTGCCAGCAGTTTAAGACAGGGAGGTGATTCACCCCTCCACTTT. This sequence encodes CASSLRQGGDSPLHF. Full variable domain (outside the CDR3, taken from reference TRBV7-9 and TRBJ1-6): DTGVSQNPRHKITKRGQNVTFRCDPISEHNRLYWYRQTLGQGPEFLTYFQNEAQLEKSRLLSDRFSAERPKGSFSTLEIQRTEQGDSAMYLCASSLRQGGDSPLHFGNGTRLTVT.